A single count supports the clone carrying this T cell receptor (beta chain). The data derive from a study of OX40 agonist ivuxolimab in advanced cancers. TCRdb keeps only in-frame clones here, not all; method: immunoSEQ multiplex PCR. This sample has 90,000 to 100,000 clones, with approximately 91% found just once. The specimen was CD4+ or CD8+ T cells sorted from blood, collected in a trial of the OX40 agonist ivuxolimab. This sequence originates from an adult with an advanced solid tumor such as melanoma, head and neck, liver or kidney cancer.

CDR3 residues: CAWSVRGSSSYEQYV. The CDR3 DNA reads as TGTGCCTGGAGTGTACGGGGCTCGAGCTCCTACGAGCAGTACGTC. V gene TRBV30 combines with J gene TRBJ2-7, with D perhaps assigned TRBD1 or TRBD2 (5 bases each). The CDR3 consists of 15 residues. Trimming pared 0 bases from V and 0 bases from J, leaving 12 bases between. Germline CDR1 and CDR2: GTSNPN and SVGIG (reference sequence).